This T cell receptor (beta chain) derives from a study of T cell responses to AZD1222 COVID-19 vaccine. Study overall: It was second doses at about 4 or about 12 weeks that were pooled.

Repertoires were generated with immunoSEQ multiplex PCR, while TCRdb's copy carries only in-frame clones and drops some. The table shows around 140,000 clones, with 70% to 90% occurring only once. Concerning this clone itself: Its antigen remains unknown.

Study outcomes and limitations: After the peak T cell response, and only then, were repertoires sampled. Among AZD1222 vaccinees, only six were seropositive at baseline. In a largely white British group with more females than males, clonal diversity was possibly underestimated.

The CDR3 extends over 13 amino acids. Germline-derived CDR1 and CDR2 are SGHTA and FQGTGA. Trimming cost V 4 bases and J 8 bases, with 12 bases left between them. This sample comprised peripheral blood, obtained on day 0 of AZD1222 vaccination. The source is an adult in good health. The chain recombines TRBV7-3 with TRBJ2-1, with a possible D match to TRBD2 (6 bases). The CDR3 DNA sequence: TGTGCCAGCAGCTCCGGGACTTACGATGAGCAGTTCTTC. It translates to CASSSGTYDEQFF.